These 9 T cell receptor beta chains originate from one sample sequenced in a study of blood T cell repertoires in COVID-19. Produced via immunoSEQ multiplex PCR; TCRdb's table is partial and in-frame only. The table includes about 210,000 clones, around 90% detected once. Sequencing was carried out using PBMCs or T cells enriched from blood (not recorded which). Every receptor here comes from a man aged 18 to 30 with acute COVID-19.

The CDR3 sequence: CASSQDRVSTEAFF. The DNA of the CDR3 is TGCGCCAGCAGCCAAGATCGGGTGAGCACTGAAGCTTTCTTT. V is TRBV4-3 and J is TRBJ1-1; D not resolved. The germline CDR1 and CDR2 sequences are LGHNA and YSLEER. This CDR3 spans 14 amino acids. Trimming pared 0 bases from V and 4 bases from J, leaving 9 bases between.

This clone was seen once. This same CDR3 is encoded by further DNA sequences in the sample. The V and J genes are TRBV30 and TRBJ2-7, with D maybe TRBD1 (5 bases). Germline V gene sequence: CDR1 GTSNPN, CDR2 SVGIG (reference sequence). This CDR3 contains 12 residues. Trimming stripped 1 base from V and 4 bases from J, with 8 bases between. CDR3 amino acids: CAWSGGGYEQYF. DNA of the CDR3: TGTGCCTGGAGTGGGGGCGGATACGAGCAGTACTTC.

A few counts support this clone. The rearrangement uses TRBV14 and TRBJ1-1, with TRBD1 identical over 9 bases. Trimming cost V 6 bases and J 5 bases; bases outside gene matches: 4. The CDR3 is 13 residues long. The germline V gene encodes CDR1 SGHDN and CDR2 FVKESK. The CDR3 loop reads CASSLGTGTEAFF. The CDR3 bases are TGTGCCAGCAGTCTCGGGACAGGGACTGAAGCTTTCTTT.

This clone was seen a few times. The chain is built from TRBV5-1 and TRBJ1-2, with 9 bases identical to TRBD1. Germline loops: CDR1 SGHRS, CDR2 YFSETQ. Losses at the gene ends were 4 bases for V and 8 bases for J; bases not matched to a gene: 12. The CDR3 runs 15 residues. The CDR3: CASSVDRDRVIGYTF. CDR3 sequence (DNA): TGCGCCAGCAGCGTGGACCGGGACAGGGTTATAGGCTACACCTTC.

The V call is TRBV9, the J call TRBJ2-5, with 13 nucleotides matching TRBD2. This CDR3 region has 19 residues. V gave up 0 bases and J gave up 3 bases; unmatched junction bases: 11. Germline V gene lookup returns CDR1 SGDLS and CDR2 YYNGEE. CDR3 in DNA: TGTGCCAGCAGCGTAGAGGGACTAGCGGGAAGGGCCTCAAAAGAGACCCAGTACTTC. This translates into CASSVEGLAGRASKETQYF.

The CDR3 loop is CATWEPMNTEAFF. The CDR3 DNA sequence: TGTGCCACCTGGGAGCCCATGAACACTGAAGCTTTCTTT. J is TRBJ1-1 and V is TRBV28; D gene unclear. CDR1 is MDHEN, CDR2 SYDVKM, per germline. Deletions cut 10 bases from V and 0 bases from J, with 12 bases between. CDR3 size: 13 residues.

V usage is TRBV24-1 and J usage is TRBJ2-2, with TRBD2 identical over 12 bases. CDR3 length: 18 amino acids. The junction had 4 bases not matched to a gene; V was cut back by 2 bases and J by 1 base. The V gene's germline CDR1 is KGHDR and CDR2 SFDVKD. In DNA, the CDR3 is TGTGCCACCAGTGATTCTGGACTAGCGGGAATGAACACCGGGGAGCTGTTTTTT. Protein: CATSDSGLAGMNTGELFF.

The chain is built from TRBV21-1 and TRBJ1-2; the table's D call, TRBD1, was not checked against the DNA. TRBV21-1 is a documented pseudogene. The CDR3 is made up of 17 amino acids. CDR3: CASSKLGTGGQDYGYTF. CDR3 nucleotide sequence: TGTGCCAGCAGCAAATTGGGGACAGGGGGCCAAGACTATGGCTACACCTTC.

The CDR3 here is CASSKRSLPGVGETQYF. The CDR3 bases are TGTGCCAGCAGCAAACGGTCCCTCCCAGGGGTCGGGGAGACCCAGTACTTC. The J gene is TRBJ2-5, the V gene TRBV21-1; the table's D call, TRBD1, has no DNA check behind it. TRBV21-1 is a documented pseudogene. The CDR3 spans 17 residues.